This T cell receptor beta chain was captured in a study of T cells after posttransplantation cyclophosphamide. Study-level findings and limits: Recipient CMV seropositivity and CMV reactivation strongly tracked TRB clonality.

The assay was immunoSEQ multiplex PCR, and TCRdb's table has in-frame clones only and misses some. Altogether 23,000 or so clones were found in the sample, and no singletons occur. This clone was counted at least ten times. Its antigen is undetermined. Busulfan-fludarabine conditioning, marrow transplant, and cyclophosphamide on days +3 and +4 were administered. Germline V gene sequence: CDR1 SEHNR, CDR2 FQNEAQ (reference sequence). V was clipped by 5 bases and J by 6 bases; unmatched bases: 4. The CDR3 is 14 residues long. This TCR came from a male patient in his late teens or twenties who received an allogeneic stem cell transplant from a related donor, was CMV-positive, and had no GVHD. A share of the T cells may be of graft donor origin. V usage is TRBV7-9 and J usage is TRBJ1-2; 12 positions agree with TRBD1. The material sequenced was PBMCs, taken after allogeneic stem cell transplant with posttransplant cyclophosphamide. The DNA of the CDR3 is TGTGCCAGCAGCCGGGACAGGGGGCAGCATGGCTACACCTTC. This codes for CASSRDRGQHGYTF. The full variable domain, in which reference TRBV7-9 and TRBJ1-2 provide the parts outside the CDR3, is DTGVSQNPRHKITKRGQNVTFRCDPISEHNRLYWYRQTLGQGPEFLTYFQNEAQLEKSRLLSDRFSAERPKGSFSTLEIQRTEQGDSAMYLCASSRDRGQHGYTFGSGTRLTVV.